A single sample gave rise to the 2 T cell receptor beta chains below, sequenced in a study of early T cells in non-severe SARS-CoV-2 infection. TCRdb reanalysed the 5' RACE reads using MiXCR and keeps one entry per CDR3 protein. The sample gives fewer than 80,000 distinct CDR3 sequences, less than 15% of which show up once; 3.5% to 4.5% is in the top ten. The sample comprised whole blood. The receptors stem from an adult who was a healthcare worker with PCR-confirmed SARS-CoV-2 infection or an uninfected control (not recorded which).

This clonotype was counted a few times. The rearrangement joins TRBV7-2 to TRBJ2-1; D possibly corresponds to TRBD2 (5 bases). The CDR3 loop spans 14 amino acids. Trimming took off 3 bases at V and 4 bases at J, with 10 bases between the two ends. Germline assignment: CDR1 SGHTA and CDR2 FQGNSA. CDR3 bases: TGTGCCAGCAGCTTGGGAGCGGCTTACAATGAGCAGTTCTTC. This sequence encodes CASSLGAAYNEQFF.

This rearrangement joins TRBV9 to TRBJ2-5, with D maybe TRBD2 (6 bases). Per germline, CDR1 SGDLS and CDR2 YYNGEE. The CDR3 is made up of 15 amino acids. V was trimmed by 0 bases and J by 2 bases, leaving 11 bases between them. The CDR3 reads CASSVGSGFQETQYF. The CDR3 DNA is TGTGCCAGCAGCGTAGGAAGCGGGTTTCAAGAGACCCAGTACTTC. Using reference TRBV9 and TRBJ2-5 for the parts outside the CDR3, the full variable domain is DSGVTQTPKHLITATGQRVTLRCSPRSGDLSVYWYQQSLDQGLQFLIQYYNGEERAKGNILERFSAQQFPDLHSELNLSSLELGDSALYFCASSVGSGFQETQYFGPGTRLLVL.